This entry lists 5 T cell receptor beta chains sequenced from one sample in a study of T cell repertoires in cytomegalovirus infection. TCRdb reprocessed the reads with MiXCR, giving one entry per CDR3 protein. There are about 300,000 distinct CDR3 sequences in the sample; about 9.2% occur only once, and less than 3% lies in the top ten. Input material: PBMCs. The receptors originated from a human donor in good health (CMV status not recorded). Some clones in this sample may be carry-over from other donors' samples.

This clonotype has a handful of counts. The rearrangement links TRBV20-1 to TRBJ1-1; maybe TRBD1 (6 bases). Germline V gives CDR1 DFQATT, CDR2 SNEGSKA (reference sequence). CDR3 length: 15 residues. Trimming took 6 bases from V and 1 from J, leaving 18 bases between them. This chain's CDR3 is CSAPRSTGRNTEAFF. The CDR3 DNA reads as TGCAGTGCCCCACGTTCCACAGGGAGGAACACTGAAGCTTTCTTT.

At least ten counts were recorded for this clonotype. The rearrangement uses TRBV12-3 or TRBV12-4 and TRBJ1-5; 9 bases are a match to TRBD1. CDR3 length: 14 amino acids. After removal of 7 bases from V and 6 bases from J, the junction contained 7 bases not matched to a gene. The CDR3 DNA reads TGTGCCAGCACAATACAGGGGGCGGTTCAGCCCCAGCATTTT. Protein: CASTIQGAVQPQHF.

At least ten counts were recorded for this clonotype. V gene TRBV5-1 combines with J gene TRBJ1-1, with 8 bases fitting TRBD1. V shed 0 bases, J shed 0 bases, and the junction held 4 bases outside the gene matches. Germline CDR1 SGHRS, CDR2 YFSETQ. The CDR3 is 16 amino acids. The CDR3 protein is CASSLGGTGMNTEAFF. The DNA of the CDR3 is TGCGCCAGCAGCTTGGGGGGGACAGGTATGAACACTGAAGCTTTCTTT.

The rearrangement uses TRBV18 and TRBJ1-2; the D is unclear. The V end was cut by 3 bases, the J end by 11 bases, with 13 bases between. CDR1 and CDR2 (germline): KGHSH, LQKENI. The CDR3 extends over 12 amino acids. The CDR3 region is CASSPVSEGYTF. The CDR3 nucleotides are TGTGCCAGCTCACCTGTGTCCGAGGGATACACCTTC.

In its sample, this clonotype was seen many times. The chain recombines TRBV29-1 with TRBJ2-3, with D possibly TRBD2 on 6 matching bases. Trimming took 6 bases from V and 14 from J, leaving 24 bases between them. The germline V gene has CDR1 SQVTM and CDR2 ANQGSEA. The CDR3 is 13 residues long. The CDR3, as DNA: TGCAGCGTGGCTGGACTAAATCCCCTGATACGGTATTTT. It yields the protein CSVAGLNPLIRYF.